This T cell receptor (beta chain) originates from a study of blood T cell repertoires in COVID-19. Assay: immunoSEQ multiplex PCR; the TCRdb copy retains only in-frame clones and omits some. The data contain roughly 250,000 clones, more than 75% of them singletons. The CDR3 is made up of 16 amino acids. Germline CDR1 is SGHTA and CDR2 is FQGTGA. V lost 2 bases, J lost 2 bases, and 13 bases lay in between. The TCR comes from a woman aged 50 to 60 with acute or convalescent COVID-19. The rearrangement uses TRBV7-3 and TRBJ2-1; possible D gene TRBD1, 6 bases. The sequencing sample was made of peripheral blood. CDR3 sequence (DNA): TGTGCCAGCAGCTTACGGGGCAGGGGTGCCTACAATGAGCAGTTCTTC. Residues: CASSLRGRGAYNEQFF.